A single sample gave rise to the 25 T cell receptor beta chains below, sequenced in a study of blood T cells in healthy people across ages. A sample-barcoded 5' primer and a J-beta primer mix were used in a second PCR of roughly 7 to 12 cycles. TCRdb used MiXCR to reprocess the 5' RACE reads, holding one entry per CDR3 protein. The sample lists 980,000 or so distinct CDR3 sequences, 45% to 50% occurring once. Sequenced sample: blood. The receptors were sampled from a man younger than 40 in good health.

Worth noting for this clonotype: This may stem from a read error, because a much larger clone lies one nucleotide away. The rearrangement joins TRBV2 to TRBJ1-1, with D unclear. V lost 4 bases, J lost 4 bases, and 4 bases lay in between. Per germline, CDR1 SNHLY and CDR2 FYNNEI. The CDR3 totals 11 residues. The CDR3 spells CASSVSTEAFF. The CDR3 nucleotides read TGTGCCAGCAGTGTAAGCACTGAAGCTTTCTTT.

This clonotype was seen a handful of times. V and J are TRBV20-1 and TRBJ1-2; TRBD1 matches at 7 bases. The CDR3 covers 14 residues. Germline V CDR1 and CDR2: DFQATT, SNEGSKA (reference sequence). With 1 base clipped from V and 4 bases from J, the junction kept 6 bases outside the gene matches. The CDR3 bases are TGCAGTGCTAGAGCAGGGGGTATGGGCTATGGCTACACCTTC. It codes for CSARAGGMGYGYTF.

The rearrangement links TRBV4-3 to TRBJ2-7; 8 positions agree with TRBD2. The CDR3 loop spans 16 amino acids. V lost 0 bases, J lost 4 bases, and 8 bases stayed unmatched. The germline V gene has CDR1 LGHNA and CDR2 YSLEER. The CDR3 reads CASSQDLGGGTYEQYF. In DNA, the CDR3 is TGCGCCAGCAGCCAAGATCTCGGGGGGGGAACTTACGAGCAGTACTTC.

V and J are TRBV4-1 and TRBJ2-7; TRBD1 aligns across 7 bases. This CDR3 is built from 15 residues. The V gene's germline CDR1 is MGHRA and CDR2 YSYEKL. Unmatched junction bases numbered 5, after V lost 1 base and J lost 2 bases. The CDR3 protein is CASSQGTGLTYEQYF. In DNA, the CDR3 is TGCGCCAGCAGCCAAGGGACAGGACTTACCTACGAGCAGTACTTC.

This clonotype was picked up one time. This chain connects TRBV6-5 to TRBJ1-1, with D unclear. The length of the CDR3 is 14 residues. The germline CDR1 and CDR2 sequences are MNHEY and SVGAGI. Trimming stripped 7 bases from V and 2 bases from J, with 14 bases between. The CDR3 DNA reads TGTGCCAGCACTTTAGTCCGGGGAAACACTGAAGCTTTCTTT. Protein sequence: CASTLVRGNTEAFF.

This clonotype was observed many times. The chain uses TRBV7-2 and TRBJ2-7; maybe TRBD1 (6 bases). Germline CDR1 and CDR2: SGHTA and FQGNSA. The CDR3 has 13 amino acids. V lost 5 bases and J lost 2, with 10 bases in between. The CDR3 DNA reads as TGTGCCAGCAGCGTCGACAGGACCTACGAGCAGTACTTC. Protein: CASSVDRTYEQYF.

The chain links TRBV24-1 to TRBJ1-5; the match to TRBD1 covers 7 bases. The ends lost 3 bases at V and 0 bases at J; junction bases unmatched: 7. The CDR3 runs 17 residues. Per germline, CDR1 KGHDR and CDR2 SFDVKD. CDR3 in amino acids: CATSDTTTGPSNQPQHF. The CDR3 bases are TGTGCCACCAGTGATACCACGACAGGGCCTAGCAATCAGCCCCAGCATTTT.

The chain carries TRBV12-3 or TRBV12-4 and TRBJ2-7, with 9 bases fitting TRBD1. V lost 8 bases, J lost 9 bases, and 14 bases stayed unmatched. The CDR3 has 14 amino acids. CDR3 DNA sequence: TGTGCCAGCGCGTCCGGGACAGGGATTGGGGCGCAGTACTTC. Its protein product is CASASGTGIGAQYF.

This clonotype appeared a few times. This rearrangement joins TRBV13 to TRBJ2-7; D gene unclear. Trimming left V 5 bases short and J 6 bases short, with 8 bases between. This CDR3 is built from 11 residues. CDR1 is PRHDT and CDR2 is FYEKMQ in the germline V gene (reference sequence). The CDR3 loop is CASSTTGEQYF. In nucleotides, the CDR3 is TGTGCCAGCAGCACGACCGGCGAGCAGTACTTC.

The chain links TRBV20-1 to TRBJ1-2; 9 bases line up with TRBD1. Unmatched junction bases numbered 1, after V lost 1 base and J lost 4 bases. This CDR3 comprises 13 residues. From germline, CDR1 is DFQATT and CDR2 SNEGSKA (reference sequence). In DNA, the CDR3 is TGCAGTGCTAGAGCGGACAGGGGCTATGGCTACACCTTC. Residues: CSARADRGYGYTF.

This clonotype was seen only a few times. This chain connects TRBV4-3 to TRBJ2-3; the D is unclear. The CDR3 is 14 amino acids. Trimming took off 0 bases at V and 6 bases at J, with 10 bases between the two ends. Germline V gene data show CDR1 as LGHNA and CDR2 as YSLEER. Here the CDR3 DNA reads TGCGCCAGCAGCCAAGATATAAGAACCGATACGCAGTATTTT. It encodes CASSQDIRTDTQYF.

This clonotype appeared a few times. DNA for the CDR3: TGCAGTGCTAGAGATCTATACGGTTCTGACCCCGGGGAGCTGTTTTTT. This codes for CSARDLYGSDPGELFF. This chain connects TRBV20-1 to TRBJ2-2; no clear D gene. Trimming took off 0 bases at V and 6 bases at J, with 17 bases between the two ends. CDR3 length: 16 residues. Per the germline V gene, CDR1 is DFQATT and CDR2 is SNEGSKA (reference sequence).

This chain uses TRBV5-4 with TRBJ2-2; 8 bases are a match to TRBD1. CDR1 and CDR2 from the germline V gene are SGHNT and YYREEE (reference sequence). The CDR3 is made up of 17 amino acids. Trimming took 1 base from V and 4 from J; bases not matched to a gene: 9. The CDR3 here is CASSLLRGRGLTGELFF. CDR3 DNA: TGTGCCAGCAGCTTGCTCCGGGGCAGGGGGCTCACCGGGGAGCTGTTTTTT.

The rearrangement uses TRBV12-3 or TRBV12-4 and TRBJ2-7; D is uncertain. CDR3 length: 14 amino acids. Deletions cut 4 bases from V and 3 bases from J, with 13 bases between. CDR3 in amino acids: CASSSVVDFYEQYF. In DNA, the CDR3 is TGTGCCAGCAGTTCCGTGGTAGACTTCTACGAGCAGTACTTC.

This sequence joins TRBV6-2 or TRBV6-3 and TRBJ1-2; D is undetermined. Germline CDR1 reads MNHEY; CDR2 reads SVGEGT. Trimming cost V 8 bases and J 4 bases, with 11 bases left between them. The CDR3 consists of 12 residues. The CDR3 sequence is CASGPDPYGYTF. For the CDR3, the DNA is TGTGCCAGCGGACCAGATCCCTATGGCTACACCTTC.

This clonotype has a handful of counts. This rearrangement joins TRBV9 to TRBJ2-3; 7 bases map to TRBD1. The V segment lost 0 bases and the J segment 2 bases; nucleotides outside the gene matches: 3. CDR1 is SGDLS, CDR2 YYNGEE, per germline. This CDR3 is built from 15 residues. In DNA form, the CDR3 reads TGTGCCAGCAGCGTAGGGGGACAGATCACAGATACGCAGTATTTT. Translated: CASSVGGQITDTQYF.

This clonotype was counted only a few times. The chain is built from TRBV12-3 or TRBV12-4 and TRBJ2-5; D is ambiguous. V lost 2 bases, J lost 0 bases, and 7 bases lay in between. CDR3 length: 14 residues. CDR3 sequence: CASSLSAHQETQYF. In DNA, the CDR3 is TGTGCCAGCAGTTTATCGGCTCACCAAGAGACCCAGTACTTC.

CDR3 in amino acids: CASSGGFPTGELFF. The CDR3 DNA reads TGTGCCAGCAGTGGTGGCTTTCCCACCGGGGAGCTGTTTTTT. V gene TRBV12-3 or TRBV12-4 combines with J gene TRBJ2-2; D remains ambiguous. The CDR3 is made up of 14 amino acids. V was pared by 5 bases and J by 4 bases, with 11 bases between.

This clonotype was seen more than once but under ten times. This CDR3 is CASSLEVTGNEQYF. CDR3 nucleotides: TGCGCCAGCAGCTTAGAAGTCACAGGGAACGAGCAGTACTTC. The chain carries TRBV5-1 and TRBJ2-5; the D gene is possibly TRBD1 (6 bases). The tail of the sequence fits TRBJ2-7 better, so the J call may be wrong. CDR1 and CDR2 (germline): SGHRS, YFSETQ. The CDR3 totals 14 residues.

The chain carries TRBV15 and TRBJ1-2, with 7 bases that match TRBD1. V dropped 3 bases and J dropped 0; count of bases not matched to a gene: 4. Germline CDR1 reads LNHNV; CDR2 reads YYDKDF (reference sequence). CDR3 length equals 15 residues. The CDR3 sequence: CATSSRGQTNYGYTF. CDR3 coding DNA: TGTGCCACCAGCAGCAGGGGACAGACTAACTATGGCTACACCTTC.

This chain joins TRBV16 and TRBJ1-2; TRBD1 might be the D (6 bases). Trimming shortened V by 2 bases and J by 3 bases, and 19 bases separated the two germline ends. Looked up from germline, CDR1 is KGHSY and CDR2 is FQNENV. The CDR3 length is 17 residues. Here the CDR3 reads CASSQSLSGGMDYGYTF. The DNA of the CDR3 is TGTGCCAGCAGCCAAAGCCTCAGTGGGGGCATGGACTATGGCTACACCTTC. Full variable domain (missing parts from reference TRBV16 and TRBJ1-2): GEEVAQTPKHLVRGEGQKAKLYCAPIKGHSYVFWYQQVLKNEFKFLISFQNENVFDETGMPKERFSAKCLPNSPCSLEIQATKLEDSAVYFCASSQSLSGGMDYGYTFGSGTRLTVV.

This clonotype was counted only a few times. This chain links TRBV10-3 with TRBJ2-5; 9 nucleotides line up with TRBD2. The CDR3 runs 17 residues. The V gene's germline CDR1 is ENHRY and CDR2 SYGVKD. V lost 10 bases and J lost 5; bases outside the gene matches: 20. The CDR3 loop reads CATAFAGGGATDETQYF. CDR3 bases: TGTGCCACCGCCTTTGCGGGAGGGGGCGCGACTGATGAGACCCAGTACTTC.

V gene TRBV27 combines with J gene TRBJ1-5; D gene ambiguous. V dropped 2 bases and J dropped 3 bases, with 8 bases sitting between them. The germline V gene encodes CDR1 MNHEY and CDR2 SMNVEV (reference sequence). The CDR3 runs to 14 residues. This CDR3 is CASSLTTYNQPQHF. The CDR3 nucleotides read TGTGCCAGCAGTTTAACTACTTACAATCAGCCCCAGCATTTT.

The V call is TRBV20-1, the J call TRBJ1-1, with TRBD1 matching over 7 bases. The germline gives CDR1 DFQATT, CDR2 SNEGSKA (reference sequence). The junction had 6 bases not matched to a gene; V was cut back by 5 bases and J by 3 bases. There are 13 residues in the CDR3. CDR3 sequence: CSAPHQGDTEAFF. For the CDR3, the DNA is TGCAGTGCTCCGCATCAGGGGGACACTGAAGCTTTCTTT.

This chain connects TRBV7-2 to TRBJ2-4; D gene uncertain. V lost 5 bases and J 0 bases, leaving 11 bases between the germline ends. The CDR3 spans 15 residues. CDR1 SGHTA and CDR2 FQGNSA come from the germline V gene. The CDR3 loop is CASSALQLAKNIQYF. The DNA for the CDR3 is TGTGCCAGCAGCGCCTTACAGCTAGCCAAAAACATTCAGTACTTC.